Following are 20 T cell receptor beta chains from one sample sequenced in a study of T cell repertoires in cytomegalovirus infection. TCRdb ran MiXCR on the reads and lists one entry per CDR3 protein. This table has 830,000 or so distinct CDR3 sequences, roughly 33% appearing once. Antigens for these TCRs are unknown. The specimen comprised cultured CD8+ T cells from PBMCs, sampled from culture after CMV antigen stimulation. Receptor source: a human donor in good health (CMV status not recorded). Some clones in this sample may be carry-over from other donors' samples.

The V gene is TRBV5-6, the J gene TRBJ1-1; D might be TRBD1 (5 bases). Germline V gene lookup returns CDR1 SGHDT and CDR2 YYEEEE. The CDR3 covers 17 residues. V was trimmed by 1 base and J by 5 bases, leaving 21 bases between them. The CDR3 DNA follows: TGTGCCAGCAGCTTGTTACGGTACGGGGCCGGAGGGACTGAAGCTTTCTTT. As protein: CASSLLRYGAGGTEAFF.

This clonotype turned up a few times. The J gene is TRBJ2-7, the V gene TRBV29-1; D is ambiguous. This CDR3 has 14 residues. V shed 2 bases and J shed 2 bases, with 13 bases lying between them. The germline V gene has CDR1 SQVTM and CDR2 ANQGSEA. CDR3 loop: CSVESAGRTYEQYF. DNA of the CDR3: TGCAGCGTTGAATCCGCCGGCCGTACCTACGAGCAGTACTTC.

A remark on this clonotype: Relative to the germline gene, one junction end is altered; a read error may explain this. The gene calls are TRBV12-3 or TRBV12-4 and TRBJ1-2; D remains unclear. The CDR3 extends over 10 amino acids. The CDR3 region is CASSFSNLSF. The DNA for the CDR3 is TGTGCCAGCAGTTTTAGTAACCTCTCCTTC.

The chain joins TRBV3-1 to TRBJ2-4, with TRBD1 matching over 12 bases. The V gene's germline CDR1 is LGHDT and CDR2 YNNKEL (reference sequence). The CDR3 spans 19 residues. The junction had 12 bases not matched to a gene; V was cut back by 4 bases and J by 2 bases. This CDR3 reads CASSRPGQGARVTKNIQYF. Written as DNA, the CDR3 is TGTGCCAGCAGCCGACCGGGACAGGGGGCTAGAGTGACCAAAAACATTCAGTACTTC.

The sample holds many counts of this clonotype. This chain joins TRBV7-8 and TRBJ2-7, with D possibly matching TRBD1 (6 bases). The CDR3 spans 13 residues. The germline V and J ends were trimmed by 5 bases and 2 bases, with 10 bases remaining between them. CDR1 SGHVS and CDR2 FQNEAQ come from the germline V gene. The CDR3: CASSGEGAYEQYF. The CDR3 bases are TGTGCCAGCAGCGGAGAGGGGGCCTACGAGCAGTACTTC. Full variable domain (missing parts from reference TRBV7-8 and TRBJ2-7): GAGVSQSPRYKVAKRGQDVALRCDPISGHVSLFWYQQALGQGPEFLTYFQNEAQLDKSGLPSDRFFAERPEGSVSTLKIQRTQQEDSAVYLCASSGEGAYEQYFGPGTRLTVT.

About this clonotype: The junction differs from germline at one of its ends, possibly a read error. The chain employs TRBV7-6 and TRBJ2-7; D remains ambiguous. Per germline, CDR1 SGHVS and CDR2 FNYEAQ. The CDR3 spans 12 residues. The CDR3 region has the DNA TGTGCCAACAGCTTGGCCACCTACGAGCAGTACTTC. Translation gives CANSLATYEQYF.

V usage is TRBV14 and J usage is TRBJ1-6, with a possible D match to TRBD1 (5 bases). V was trimmed by 3 bases and J by 9 bases, leaving 21 bases between them. The CDR3 has 17 amino acids. Looked up from germline, CDR1 is SGHDN and CDR2 is FVKESK. CDR3 DNA sequence: TGTGCCAGCAGCCATGATGGCCCGGGACGGAGCCGTTCACCCCTCCACTTT. Translating it yields CASSHDGPGRSRSPLHF.

V gene TRBV20-1 combines with J gene TRBJ2-1, with D tentatively TRBD1 or TRBD2 (5 bases each). Trimming removed 5 bases from V and 3 bases from J, with 17 bases in between. This CDR3 has 15 amino acids. CDR1 is DFQATT, CDR2 SNEGSKA, per germline (reference sequence). CDR3 amino acids: CSAPSNPGSYNEQFF. The CDR3 region has the DNA TGCAGTGCTCCCTCCAACCCAGGGAGCTACAATGAGCAGTTCTTC.

This clonotype was observed a few times. The rearrangement joins TRBV6-1 to TRBJ1-1; TRBD1 aligns across 8 bases. Germline CDR1 reads MNHNS; CDR2 reads SASEGT. This CDR3 region has 12 residues. V shed 11 bases and J 5 bases; nucleotides not matched to a gene: 7. As DNA, the CDR3 is TGTGCCGGAAGGACAGGGTGGACTGAAGCTTTCTTT. Translated: CAGRTGWTEAFF.

This clonotype is a singleton in its sample. V usage is TRBV10-3 and J usage is TRBJ2-7; maybe TRBD1 (5 bases). Germline V gives CDR1 ENHRY, CDR2 SYGVKD. This CDR3 is built from 13 residues. Trimming removed 4 bases from V and 0 bases from J, with 7 bases in between. The CDR3 reads CAISGQGSYEQYF. CDR3 DNA: TGTGCCATCAGTGGGCAGGGCTCCTACGAGCAGTACTTC.

This clonotype was seen more than once but under ten times. The chain links TRBV27 to TRBJ1-2, with 10 bases fitting TRBD1. V lost 5 bases to trimming and J lost 4 bases; unmatched junction nucleotides: 10. Germline loops: CDR1 MNHEY, CDR2 SMNVEV (reference sequence). This CDR3 has 16 amino acids. For the CDR3, the DNA is TGTGCCAGCAGTCCGCGGACAGGGGGGAACTTCTATGGCTACACCTTC. Its protein is CASSPRTGGNFYGYTF.

This clonotype was detected a few times. The V call is TRBV6-1, the J call TRBJ2-5, with a weak D call TRBD1 (5 bases). V shed 1 base and J shed 5 bases, with 8 bases lying between them. CDR1 and CDR2 from the germline V gene are MNHNS and SASEGT. The CDR3 runs 13 residues. In DNA form, the CDR3 reads TGTGCCAGCAGTGAAGAGGGGTGGGAGACCCAGTACTTC. Its translation is CASSEEGWETQYF.

This chain uses TRBV7-9 with TRBJ2-7, with D unclear. V gave up 6 bases and J gave up 2 bases, with 23 bases separating them. Germline assignment: CDR1 SEHNR and CDR2 FQNEAQ (reference sequence). The CDR3 length is 17 residues. DNA of the CDR3: TGTGCCAGCAGTCCGGCCCTTATGGCTGCAGTGACCTACGAGCAGTACTTC. Translating gives CASSPALMAAVTYEQYF.

This chain connects TRBV29-1 to TRBJ1-1; 9 nucleotides line up with TRBD1. V lost 7 bases and J lost 7; bases outside the gene matches: 7. CDR1 and CDR2 from the germline V gene are SQVTM and ANQGSEA. The CDR3 is 12 residues long. CDR3: CSALTGGSEAFF. The CDR3 nucleotides are TGCAGCGCCCTGACAGGGGGGAGTGAAGCTTTCTTT.

With regard to this clonotype: A much larger clone lies one base from this, so it may be a read error. The V call is TRBV7-8, the J call TRBJ1-6; D possibly corresponds to TRBD1 (5 bases). In germline, CDR1 is SGHVS, CDR2 FQNEAQ. Trimming removed 7 bases from V and 4 bases from J, with 20 bases in between. The length of the CDR3 is 17 residues. The CDR3 protein is CASNQDAPGQYNSPLHF. CDR3 bases: TGTGCCAGCAACCAGGACGCTCCAGGGCAATATAATTCACCCCTCCACTTT.

The V and J genes are TRBV7-9 and TRBJ2-1; 9 bases align to TRBD2. Germline lookup yields CDR1 SEHNR and CDR2 FQNEAQ (reference sequence). CDR3 length equals 15 residues. V lost 5 bases to trimming and J lost 2 bases; unmatched junction nucleotides: 4. In DNA, the CDR3 is TGTGCCAGCAGCGCTAGCGGGGAAACCTACAATGAGCAGTTCTTC. Amino acids: CASSASGETYNEQFF.

This chain joins TRBV6-2 or TRBV6-3 and TRBJ1-1; D uncertain. Germline values: CDR1 MNHEY, CDR2 SVGEGT. Trimming cost V 2 bases and J 2 bases, with 12 bases left between them. This CDR3 comprises 15 residues. CDR3 sequence: CASSYVYGVNTEAFF. CDR3 sequence (DNA): TGTGCCAGCAGTTACGTGTACGGGGTAAACACTGAAGCTTTCTTT.

This clonotype came up many times. V and J are TRBV7-2 and TRBJ1-1, with 9 positions matching TRBD1. Per the germline V gene, CDR1 is SGHTA and CDR2 is FQGNSA. The V and J ends lost 5 bases and 0 bases, in that order; junction bases with no gene match: 4. The CDR3 consists of 15 residues. The CDR3 sequence is CASSGGTGMNTEAFF. CDR3 DNA sequence: TGTGCCAGCAGCGGAGGGACAGGGATGAACACTGAAGCTTTCTTT.

This chain uses TRBV7-6 with TRBJ2-1; D gene ambiguous. The length of the CDR3 is 12 residues. Trimming shortened V by 8 bases and J by 4 bases, and 9 bases separated the two germline ends. Germline V gene data show CDR1 as SGHVS and CDR2 as FNYEAQ. CDR3 DNA sequence: TGTGCCAGCGAGGCAGTTTACAATGAGCAGTTCTTC. This encodes CASEAVYNEQFF.

The rearrangement links TRBV5-4 to TRBJ2-7; D is unclear. Germline lookup yields CDR1 SGHNT and CDR2 YYREEE (reference sequence). Trimming cost V 0 bases and J 2 bases, with 9 bases left between them. The length of the CDR3 is 14 residues. In DNA form, the CDR3 reads TGTGCCAGCAGCTTGGATTTGAATCCCTACGAGCAGTACTTC. This sequence encodes CASSLDLNPYEQYF. The full variable domain, its missing parts supplied by reference TRBV5-4 and TRBJ2-7, is ETGVTQSPTHLIKTRGQQVTLRCSSQSGHNTVSWYQQALGQGPQFIFQYYREEENGRGNFPPRFSGLQFPNYSSELNVNALELDDSALYLCASSLDLNPYEQYFGPGTRLTVT.